Listed below are T cell receptor beta chains from one sample, sequenced in a study of shared clonotypes between healthy human individuals. Measured with immunoSEQ multiplex PCR; TCRdb has only the in-frame clones, and not every one. The data hold just over 2,000,000 clones, with approximately 94% observed a single time. The sequenced material came from naive CD8+ T cells sorted from blood. Source of these receptors: a young man in good health. Each CDR3 is given with its conserved first and last residue. The D gene is left open where the match is weak. Clone size appears in some rows only: once, few, many, or a class for an expanded clone.

CAWSLGAGYGYTF | TGTGCCTGGTCGTTAGGGGCCGGCTATGGCTACACCTTC | TRBJ1-2 | NA | TRBV30 | once
CASTPNAGEGYNEQFF | TGCGCCAGCACCCCCAACGCGGGAGAGGGGTACAATGAGCAGTTCTTC | TRBJ2-1 | TRBD2 | TRBV4-3 | NA
CASSYYQETQYF | TGTGCCAGCAGTTATTACCAAGAGACCCAGTACTTC | TRBJ2-5 | NA | TRBV7-6 | once
CAWSVQGDAEQYF | TGTGCCTGGAGTGTACAGGGAGACGCCGAGCAGTACTTC | TRBJ2-7 | NA | TRBV30 | NA
CASRLSGTFYEQYF | TGTGCCAGCAGACTTAGCGGAACCTTCTACGAGCAGTACTTC | TRBJ2-7 | NA | TRBV7-2 | NA
CASTSLTGGPNYGYTF | TGTGCCAGCACCAGCCTTACAGGGGGACCTAACTATGGCTACACCTTC | TRBJ1-2 | TRBD1 | TRBV5-4 | NA
CASSPSGTGKVYEQYF | TGTGCCAGCAGCCCATCCGGGACAGGGAAGGTCTACGAGCAGTACTTC | TRBJ2-7 | TRBD1 | TRBV13 | NA
CASSMTAIYEQYF | TGTGCCAGTAGTATGACAGCCATCTACGAGCAGTACTTC | TRBJ2-7 | NA | TRBV19 | few
CASSQVGTGETQYF | TGTGCCAGCAGCCAGGTGGGGACCGGCGAGACCCAGTACTTC | TRBJ2-5 | NA | TRBV27 | NA
CASSQTGGGPEAFF | TGTGCCAGCAGCCAGACAGGTGGGGGGCCTGAAGCTTTCTTT | TRBJ1-1 | NA | TRBV14 | NA
CASSLGEKLFF | TGCGCCAGCAGCTTGGGGGAAAAACTGTTTTTT | TRBJ1-4 | NA | TRBV5-1 | NA
CTSSPLAGGRGTGELFF | TGCACCAGCAGCCCCCTAGCGGGGGGACGAGGAACCGGGGAGCTGTTTTTT | TRBJ2-2 | NA | TRBV1 | NA
CASSLSGNQPQHF | TGTGCCAGCAGTTTAAGTGGGAATCAGCCCCAGCATTTT | TRBJ1-5 | NA | TRBV27 | few
CASSSGANNEQFF | TGTGCCAGCAGCTCGGGGGCCAACAATGAGCAGTTCTTC | TRBJ2-1 | NA | TRBV5-6 | NA
CASSPPDITGNIQYF | TGTGCCAGCAGCCCACCCGACATAACAGGGAACATTCAGTACTTC | TRBJ2-4 | NA | TRBV11-2 | NA
CASSPYLAGGPGEQFF | TGTGCCAGCAGCCCCTACTTAGCGGGAGGGCCGGGTGAGCAGTTCTTC | TRBJ2-1 | TRBD2 | TRBV5-6 | NA
CASSYIQTGELFF | TGTGCCAGCAGTTACATCCAGACCGGGGAGCTGTTTTTT | TRBJ2-2 | NA | TRBV6-5 | NA
CASRGTGEGTDTQYF | TGTGCCAGCAGGGGGACAGGGGAAGGTACAGATACGCAGTATTTT | TRBJ2-3 | TRBD1 | TRBV2 | NA
CASSPGEYQPQHF | TGTGCCAGCAGTCCAGGAGAGTATCAGCCCCAGCATTTT | TRBJ1-5 | NA | TRBV27 | NA
CASGLAGPNEQFF | TGTGCCAGCGGACTAGCGGGGCCCAATGAGCAGTTCTTC | TRBJ2-1 | TRBD2 | TRBV6-5 | NA
CASSKGTGLNIQYF | TGTGCCAGTAGTAAGGGGACAGGGTTGAACATTCAGTACTTC | TRBJ2-4 | TRBD1 | TRBV19 | NA
CASSYGSTTGELFF | TGTGCCAGCAGTTATGGATCAACCACCGGGGAGCTGTTTTTT | TRBJ2-2 | NA | TRBV6-5 | NA